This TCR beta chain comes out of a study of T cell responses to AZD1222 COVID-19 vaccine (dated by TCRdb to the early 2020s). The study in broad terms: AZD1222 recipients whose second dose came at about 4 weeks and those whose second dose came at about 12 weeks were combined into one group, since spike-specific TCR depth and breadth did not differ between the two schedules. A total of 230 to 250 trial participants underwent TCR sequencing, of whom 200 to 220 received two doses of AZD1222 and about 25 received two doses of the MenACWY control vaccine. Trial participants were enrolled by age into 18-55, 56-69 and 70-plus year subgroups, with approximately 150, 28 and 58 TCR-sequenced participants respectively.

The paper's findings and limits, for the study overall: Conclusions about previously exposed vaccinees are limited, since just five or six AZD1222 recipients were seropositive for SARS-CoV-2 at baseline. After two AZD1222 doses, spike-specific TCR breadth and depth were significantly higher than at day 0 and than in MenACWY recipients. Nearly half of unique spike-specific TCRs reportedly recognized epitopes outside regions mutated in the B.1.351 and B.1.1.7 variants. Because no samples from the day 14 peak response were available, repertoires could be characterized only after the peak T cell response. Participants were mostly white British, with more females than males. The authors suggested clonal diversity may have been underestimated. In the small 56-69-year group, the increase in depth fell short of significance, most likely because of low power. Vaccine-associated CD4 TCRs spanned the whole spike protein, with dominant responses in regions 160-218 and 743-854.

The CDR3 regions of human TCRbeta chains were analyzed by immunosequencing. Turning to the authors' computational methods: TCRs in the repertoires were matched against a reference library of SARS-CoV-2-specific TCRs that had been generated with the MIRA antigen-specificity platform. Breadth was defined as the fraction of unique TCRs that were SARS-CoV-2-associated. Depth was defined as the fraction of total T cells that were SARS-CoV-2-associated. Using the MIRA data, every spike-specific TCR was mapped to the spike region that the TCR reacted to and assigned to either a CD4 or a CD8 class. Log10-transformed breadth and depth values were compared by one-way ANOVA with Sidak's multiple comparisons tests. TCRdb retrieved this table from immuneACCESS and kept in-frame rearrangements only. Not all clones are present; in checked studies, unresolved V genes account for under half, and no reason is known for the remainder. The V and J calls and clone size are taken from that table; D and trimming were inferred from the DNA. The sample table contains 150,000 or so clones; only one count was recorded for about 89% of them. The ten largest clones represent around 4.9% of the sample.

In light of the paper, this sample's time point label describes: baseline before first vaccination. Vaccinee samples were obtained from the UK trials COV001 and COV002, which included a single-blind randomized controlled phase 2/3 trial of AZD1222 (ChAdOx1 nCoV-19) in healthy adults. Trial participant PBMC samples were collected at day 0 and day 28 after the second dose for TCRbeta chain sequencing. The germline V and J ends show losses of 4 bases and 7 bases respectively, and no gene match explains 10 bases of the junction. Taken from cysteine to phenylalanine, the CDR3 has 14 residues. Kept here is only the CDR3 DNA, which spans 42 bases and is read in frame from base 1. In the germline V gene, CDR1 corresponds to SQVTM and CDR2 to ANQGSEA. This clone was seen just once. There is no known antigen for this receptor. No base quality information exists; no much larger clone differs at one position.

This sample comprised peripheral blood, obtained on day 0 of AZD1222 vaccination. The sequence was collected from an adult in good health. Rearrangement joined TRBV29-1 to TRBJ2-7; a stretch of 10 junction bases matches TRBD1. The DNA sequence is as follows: TGCAGCGTTGTAGTCCAACAGGGACAGGGGGAGCAGTACTTC. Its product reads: CSVVVQQGQGEQYF.